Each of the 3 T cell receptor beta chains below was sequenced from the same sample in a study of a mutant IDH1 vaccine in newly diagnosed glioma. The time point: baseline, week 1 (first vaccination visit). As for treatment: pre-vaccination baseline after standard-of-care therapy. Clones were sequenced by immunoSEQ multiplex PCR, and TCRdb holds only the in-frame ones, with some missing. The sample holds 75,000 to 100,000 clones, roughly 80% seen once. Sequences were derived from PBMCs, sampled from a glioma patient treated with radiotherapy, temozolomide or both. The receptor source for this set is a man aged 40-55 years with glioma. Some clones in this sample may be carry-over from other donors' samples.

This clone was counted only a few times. CDR3 protein: CASSAAGQLPHF. The CDR3 DNA sequence: TGTGCCAGTAGTGCTGCGGGACAGCTGCCCCACTTT. The chain combines TRBV19 with TRBJ1-6; 7 bases are shared with TRBD1. The CDR3 length is 12 residues. Germline V gene data show CDR1 as LNHDA and CDR2 as SQIVND (reference sequence). Unmatched junction bases numbered 10, after V lost 5 bases and J lost 18 bases.

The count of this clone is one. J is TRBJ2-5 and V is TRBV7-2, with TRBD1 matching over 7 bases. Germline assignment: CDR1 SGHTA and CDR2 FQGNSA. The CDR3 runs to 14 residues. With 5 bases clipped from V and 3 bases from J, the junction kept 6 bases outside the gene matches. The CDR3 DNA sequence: TGTGCCAGCAGCCTCCAACAGGGGAAAGAGACCCAGTACTTC. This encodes CASSLQQGKETQYF. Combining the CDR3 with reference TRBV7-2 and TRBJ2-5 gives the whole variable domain GAGVSQSPSNKVTEKGKDVELRCDPISGHTALYWYRQSLGQGLEFLIYFQGNSAPDKSGLPSDRFSAERTGGSVSTLTIQRTQQEDSAVYLCASSLQQGKETQYFGPGTRLLVL.

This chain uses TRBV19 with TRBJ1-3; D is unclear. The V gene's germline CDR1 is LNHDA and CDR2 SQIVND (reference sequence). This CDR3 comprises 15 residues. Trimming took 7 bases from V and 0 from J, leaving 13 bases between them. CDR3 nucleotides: TGTGCCAGTAAATACGATCAGGACTCTGGAAACACCATATATTTT. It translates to CASKYDQDSGNTIYF.